Below, 30 T cell receptor beta chains from the same sample are listed, as sequenced in a study of blood T cell repertoires in COVID-19. The protocol was immunoSEQ multiplex PCR, while the TCRdb copy is restricted to in-frame clones and leaves out a portion. The sample includes about 81,000 clones, 70% to 85% of them seen just once. Sequenced sample: peripheral blood. Receptor source: a human donor in a cohort sampled during active COVID-19.

The J gene is TRBJ2-7, the V gene TRBV18; tentative D call: TRBD2 (5 bases). Deletions cut 0 bases from V and 3 bases from J, with 9 bases between. This CDR3 contains 14 residues. Germline CDR1 reads KGHSH; CDR2 reads LQKENI. DNA for the CDR3: TGTGCCAGCTCACCACCCGGGGTTAGCTACGAGCAGTACTTC. This gives the protein CASSPPGVSYEQYF.

The chain links TRBV19 to TRBJ1-1; TRBD1 matches 8 bases. J lost 1 base, V lost 3 bases, and 1 base had no gene match. Germline V lookup: CDR1 LNHDA, CDR2 SQIVND (reference sequence). This CDR3 comprises 14 residues. The CDR3 region has the DNA TGTGCCAGTAGTATGCAGGGGGCGAACACTGAAGCTTTCTTT. Encoded protein: CASSMQGANTEAFF.

The chain recombines TRBV3-1 (or the pseudogene TRBV3-2) with TRBJ1-1, with D possibly TRBD1 on 5 matching bases. The CDR3 length is 13 residues. Germline CDR1 is LGHDT and CDR2 is YNNKEL (reference sequence). V lost 2 bases to trimming and J lost 4 bases, with 8 bases between them. This chain's CDR3 is CASSQTDSTEAFF. DNA of the CDR3: TGTGCCAGCAGCCAAACCGACAGCACTGAAGCTTTCTTT.

This chain connects TRBV10-3 to TRBJ2-1, with 10 nucleotides matching TRBD2. Germline CDR1 is ENHRY and CDR2 is SYGVKD. V was pared by 4 bases and J by 6 bases, with 6 bases of the junction left unmatched. The CDR3 loop spans 15 amino acids. The CDR3 DNA follows: TGTGCCATCAGTGGGGCTAGCGGGGGCTTCAATGAGCAGTTCTTC. It encodes CAISGASGGFNEQFF.

V and J are TRBV6-1 and TRBJ2-3; 8 positions match TRBD2. CDR1 and CDR2 from the germline V gene are MNHNS and SASEGT. J gave up 1 base and V 2 bases, and 5 bases lay outside the gene matches. The CDR3 is 16 residues long. CDR3 residues: CASSEHSAGGTDTQYF. DNA of the CDR3: TGTGCCAGCAGTGAACACTCAGCGGGGGGCACAGATACGCAGTATTTT.

The chain links TRBV6-6 to TRBJ1-2; D is undetermined. Trimming removed 2 bases at V and 0 bases at J, with 10 bases between. The CDR3 length is 15 residues. From germline, CDR1 is MNHNY and CDR2 SVGAGI (reference sequence). The CDR3 DNA reads as TGTGCCAGCAGTTACGTATCCAGTACTAACTATGGCTACACCTTC. It translates to CASSYVSSTNYGYTF.

The chain couples TRBV6-5 to TRBJ1-4; D perhaps matches TRBD1 (6 bases). The CDR3 consists of 12 residues. Trimming cost V 5 bases and J 6 bases, with 7 bases left between them. CDR1 and CDR2 from the germline V gene are MNHEY and SVGAGI. DNA of the CDR3: TGTGCCAGCAGTCAGGGGTATGAAAAACTGTTTTTT. Its protein product is CASSQGYEKLFF.

The chain links TRBV29-1 to TRBJ2-2; perhaps TRBD1 as D (6 bases). The CDR3 loop spans 15 amino acids. V lost 0 bases, J lost 8 bases, and 16 bases lay in between. Germline CDR1 SQVTM, CDR2 ANQGSEA. The CDR3 DNA reads as TGCAGCGTTGAAGATCAGGGGAGCCCCGATGGGGAGCTGTTTTTT. It specifies CSVEDQGSPDGELFF.

The chain links TRBV19 to TRBJ2-7; possible D gene TRBD1, 6 bases. Trimming cost V 2 bases and J 2 bases, with 7 bases left between them. The germline V gene has CDR1 LNHDA and CDR2 SQIVND (reference sequence). The CDR3 is 13 amino acids. The CDR3 DNA follows: TGTGCCAGTAGTATACGGACAGCCTACGAGCAGTACTTC. The encoded protein is CASSIRTAYEQYF.

V and J are TRBV19 and TRBJ2-2; 9 bases align to TRBD1. The CDR3 covers 14 residues. The junction had 1 base not matched to a gene; V was cut back by 7 bases and J by 1 base. Germline V gene lookup returns CDR1 LNHDA and CDR2 SQIVND (reference sequence). CDR3 nucleotide sequence: TGTGCCAGTATGGGACAGGGGAACACCGGGGAGCTGTTTTTT. This gives the protein CASMGQGNTGELFF.

This clone came up once. The rearrangement links TRBV19 to TRBJ2-4; D possibly corresponds to TRBD1 (5 bases). Trimming took 2 bases from V and 8 from J, leaving 13 bases between them. This CDR3 spans 14 amino acids. CDR1 LNHDA and CDR2 SQIVND come from the germline V gene (reference sequence). This CDR3 is CASSITKLGHIQYF. As DNA, the CDR3 is TGTGCCAGTAGTATAACTAAACTGGGGCACATTCAGTACTTC.

The V gene is TRBV7-8, the J gene TRBJ2-1; TRBD1 agrees at 9 bases. The J segment lost 7 bases and the V segment lost 4 bases, leaving 5 bases of the junction unmatched. The CDR3 has 14 residues. Germline CDR1 is SGHVS and CDR2 is FQNEAQ. The DNA of the CDR3 is TGTGCCAGCAGCTCCGGGACAGGGAGGAATGAGCAGTTCTTC. This encodes CASSSGTGRNEQFF.

The chain joins TRBV15 to TRBJ2-1; 7 nucleotides line up with TRBD1. The CDR3 spans 17 residues. Germline loops: CDR1 LNHNV, CDR2 YYDKDF (reference sequence). V trimming: 0 bases; J trimming: 0 bases; junction bases outside the gene matches: 5. The CDR3 nucleotides are TGTGCCACCAGCAGAGATCTAGGGGGCCTCTCCTACAATGAGCAGTTCTTC. It is translated as CATSRDLGGLSYNEQFF.

V gene TRBV6-6 combines with J gene TRBJ2-2, with a tentative D call TRBD1 (5 bases). The V end was cut by 3 bases, the J end by 0 bases, with 8 bases between. From germline, CDR1 is MNHNY and CDR2 SVGAGI (reference sequence). This CDR3 has 15 residues. The CDR3 nucleotides read TGTGCCAGCAGTTATGGCAGGGCGAACACCGGGGAGCTGTTTTTT. Protein product: CASSYGRANTGELFF.

V gene TRBV6-5 combines with J gene TRBJ2-7, with a weak D call TRBD1 (5 bases). Deletions cut 10 bases from V and 3 bases from J, with 16 bases between. This CDR3 region has 13 residues. The germline V gene encodes CDR1 MNHEY and CDR2 SVGAGI. CDR3 nucleotides: TGTGCCACCTCGGTCGGACACCGCTACGAGCAGTACTTC. Translation gives CATSVGHRYEQYF.

This clone was seen more than once but under ten times. This chain uses TRBV13 with TRBJ2-7; 16 positions match TRBD2. The junction had 13 bases not matched to a gene; V was cut back by 5 bases and J by 6 bases. The CDR3 is 18 residues long. Germline V gene data show CDR1 as PRHDT and CDR2 as FYEKMQ (reference sequence). The CDR3 is CASSPVGLAGGHGGEQYF. DNA of the CDR3: TGTGCCAGCAGCCCGGTGGGACTAGCGGGGGGGCACGGTGGCGAGCAGTACTTC.

This clone came up a few times. This chain joins TRBV7-9 and TRBJ1-2, with D possibly TRBD1 on 6 matching bases. The CDR3 has 12 amino acids. The germline CDR1 and CDR2 sequences are SEHNR and FQNEAQ (reference sequence). Trimming pared 3 bases from V and 8 bases from J, leaving 10 bases between. CDR3 nucleotide sequence: TGTGCCAGCAGCTTTACAGGGAAAGGCTACACCTTC. Amino acids: CASSFTGKGYTF.

The rearrangement uses TRBV30 and TRBJ1-5; no definite D call. In germline, CDR1 is GTSNPN, CDR2 SVGIG (reference sequence). V was cut by 3 bases and J by 4 bases, with 10 bases left in between. This CDR3 spans 13 amino acids. This CDR3 is CAWSRGVNQPQHF. The CDR3 nucleotides read TGTGCCTGGAGCCGAGGAGTAAATCAGCCCCAGCATTTT.

The genes are TRBV18 and TRBJ2-2; 10 bases fit TRBD2. With 3 bases clipped from V and 0 bases from J, the junction kept 4 bases outside the gene matches. Germline CDR1 KGHSH, CDR2 LQKENI. The CDR3 runs 17 residues. The CDR3 loop reads CASSPSSGGANTGELFF. The CDR3, as DNA: TGTGCCAGCTCACCCTCTAGCGGGGGAGCGAACACCGGGGAGCTGTTTTTT.

The chain links TRBV11-2 to TRBJ2-3; 11 nucleotides agree with TRBD2. Trimming cost V 5 bases and J 4 bases; bases outside gene matches: 8. Per germline, CDR1 SGHAT and CDR2 FQNNGV. The CDR3 totals 16 residues. The CDR3 here is CASSLLAGGNPDTQYF. The CDR3 DNA sequence: TGTGCCAGCAGCCTCCTAGCGGGGGGTAATCCAGATACGCAGTATTTT. The full variable domain, rest sourced from reference TRBV11-2 and TRBJ2-3, is EAGVAQSPRYKIIEKRQSVAFWCNPISGHATLYWYQQILGQGPKLLIQFQNNGVVDDSQLPKDRFSAERLKGVDSTLKIQPAKLEDSAVYLCASSLLAGGNPDTQYFGPGTRLTVL.

V usage is TRBV9 and J usage is TRBJ2-1; TRBD2 matches at 7 bases. This CDR3 contains 16 residues. Losses at the gene ends were 0 bases for V and 6 bases for J; bases not matched to a gene: 9. The V gene's germline CDR1 is SGDLS and CDR2 YYNGEE. The CDR3 coding sequence is TGTGCCAGCAGCGTAGCTACGGGGGGAAGGGGCAATGAGCAGTTCTTC. This gives the protein CASSVATGGRGNEQFF.

This chain joins TRBV9 and TRBJ2-3; 14 nucleotides match TRBD2. V trimming: 3 bases; J trimming: 2 bases; junction bases outside the gene matches: 5. Germline CDR1 reads SGDLS; CDR2 reads YYNGEE. The CDR3 has 17 amino acids. The CDR3 region has the DNA TGTGCCAGCAGCGCAGGACTAGCGGGGGGTCTCACAGATACGCAGTATTTT. It is translated as CASSAGLAGGLTDTQYF.

The rearrangement joins TRBV7-9 to TRBJ2-3, with TRBD2 identical over 10 bases. There are 19 residues in the CDR3. J lost 4 bases, V lost 1 base, and 14 bases had no gene match. Germline V gene data show CDR1 as SEHNR and CDR2 as FQNEAQ (reference sequence). In DNA form, the CDR3 reads TGTGCCAGCAGCTTAGGTTCAGCGGGGGGGCCATTTAGGGCAGATACGCAGTATTTT. This translates into CASSLGSAGGPFRADTQYF.

V usage is TRBV25-1 and J usage is TRBJ1-1, with D tentatively TRBD1 (5 bases). The germline V gene has CDR1 MGHDK and CDR2 SYGVNS. V gave up 0 bases and J gave up 7 bases, with 18 bases separating them. The CDR3 length is 16 residues. CDR3 loop: CASSEYEGRDFGEAFF. The CDR3 DNA reads as TGTGCCAGCAGTGAATATGAGGGGCGGGATTTCGGTGAAGCTTTCTTT.

The gene calls are TRBV9 and TRBJ1-2; TRBD1 matches at 7 bases. Germline V gene sequence: CDR1 SGDLS, CDR2 YYNGEE. V lost 0 bases, J lost 7 bases, and 0 bases stayed unmatched. The CDR3 consists of 12 residues. The CDR3 DNA reads TGTGCCAGCAGCGTAGGACAGGGTGGCTACACCTTC. As protein: CASSVGQGGYTF.

The chain joins TRBV10-3 to TRBJ1-1, with a tentative D call TRBD1 (6 bases). The CDR3 covers 15 residues. Trimming removed 10 bases from V and 2 bases from J, with 20 bases in between. Germline loops: CDR1 ENHRY, CDR2 SYGVKD. The CDR3 DNA reads TGTGCCACGACTATCGGCATGGACAGAAACACTGAAGCTTTCTTT. This encodes CATTIGMDRNTEAFF.

This chain links TRBV15 with TRBJ1-1; TRBD1 aligns across 8 bases. Trimming removed 0 bases from V and 8 bases from J; junction bases left unmatched: 2. Germline assignment: CDR1 LNHNV and CDR2 YYDKDF (reference sequence). There are 13 residues in the CDR3. CDR3 in amino acids: CATSRDRTGEAFF. The CDR3 bases are TGTGCCACCAGCAGAGATAGGACAGGGGAAGCTTTCTTT.

The genes are TRBV5-4 and TRBJ2-6; possible D gene TRBD1, 6 bases. The CDR3 length is 18 residues. With 0 bases removed from V and 3 bases from J, the gap between germline ends came to 16 bases. Looked up from germline, CDR1 is SGHNT and CDR2 is YYREEE (reference sequence). This chain's CDR3 is CASSLVGRGPSGANVLTF. DNA of the CDR3: TGTGCCAGCAGCTTGGTTGGCAGGGGTCCTAGTGGGGCCAACGTCCTGACTTTC.

The chain is built from TRBV10-3 and TRBJ1-1; D gene unclear. V dropped 11 bases and J dropped 1 base, with 17 bases sitting between them. This CDR3 has 14 residues. The germline V gene has CDR1 ENHRY and CDR2 SYGVKD. CDR3 nucleotides: TGTGCCTTCTGGAGGGATTCATGGAACACTGAAGCTTTCTTT. It translates to CAFWRDSWNTEAFF.

This chain joins TRBV7-9 and TRBJ1-5; weak D call: TRBD1 (6 bases). CDR3 length equals 15 residues. V was cut by 5 bases and J by 4 bases, with 15 bases left in between. The germline V gene has CDR1 SEHNR and CDR2 FQNEAQ (reference sequence). The CDR3 bases are TGTGCCAGCAGCATCGGGGGGGCCTGGAATCAGCCCCAGCATTTT. Encoded protein: CASSIGGAWNQPQHF.